The 22 T cell receptor beta chains in this list originate from one sample, sequenced in a study of identical twins. TCRdb independently ran MiXCR on the 5' RACE reads; one entry per CDR3 protein. Altogether roughly 700,000 distinct CDR3 sequences are present, 8.6% being singletons, with the ten largest covering 0.85% to 1%. In addition, the sample was reused for a study of yellow fever vaccine responses in identical twins.

The specimen was PBMCs. These receptors originate from a woman in her late teens or twenties in good health.

There are a few counts of this clonotype. The J gene is TRBJ2-7, the V gene TRBV20-1, with 9 bases fitting TRBD1. Unmatched junction bases numbered 6, after V lost 6 bases and J lost 3 bases. The germline V gene encodes CDR1 DFQATT and CDR2 SNEGSKA (reference sequence). The length of the CDR3 is 13 residues. The CDR3 sequence: CSARDREYYEQYF. The CDR3, as DNA: TGCAGTGCCAGGGACAGGGAATACTACGAGCAGTACTTC.

This clonotype was seen at least ten times. The chain uses TRBV7-6 and TRBJ1-3, with 7 bases aligning to TRBD1. V shed 5 bases and J 0 bases; nucleotides not matched to a gene: 7. The CDR3 loop spans 16 amino acids. Germline V lookup: CDR1 SGHVS, CDR2 FNYEAQ. The CDR3 protein is CASSPQTGYSGNTIYF. CDR3 nucleotides: TGTGCCAGCAGCCCACAGACAGGGTACTCTGGAAACACCATATATTTT.

This sequence joins TRBV3-1 and TRBJ1-1; D unclear. This CDR3 spans 14 amino acids. V was clipped by 4 bases and J by 0 bases, with 9 bases between them. Germline V gene sequence: CDR1 LGHDT, CDR2 YNNKEL (reference sequence). CDR3 nucleotides: TGTGCCAGCAGCCCTGAGTTGGTGAACACTGAAGCTTTCTTT. Its translation is CASSPELVNTEAFF.

This rearrangement joins TRBV20-1 to TRBJ2-1; D unclear. Germline V gives CDR1 DFQATT, CDR2 SNEGSKA (reference sequence). The V and J ends lost 7 bases and 9 bases respectively, with 13 bases between them. The CDR3 contains 11 residues. The CDR3 DNA follows: TGCAGTGTTATCCGACTGGTTGAGCAGTTCTTC. Translating gives CSVIRLVEQFF.

In this sample, this clonotype turned up a few times. J is TRBJ1-4 and V is TRBV12-3 or TRBV12-4; TRBD1 might be the D (6 bases). Deletions cut 3 bases from V and 7 bases from J, with 12 bases between. CDR3 length equals 14 residues. In nucleotides, the CDR3 is TGTGCCAGCAGTTTTGGGAAAGGGGGTGAAAAACTGTTTTTT. Its protein is CASSFGKGGEKLFF.

The rearrangement joins TRBV11-1 to TRBJ1-1, with 12 bases aligning to TRBD1. Germline CDR1 and CDR2: SGHAT and FQDESV (reference sequence). V lost 5 bases to trimming and J lost 6 bases; unmatched junction nucleotides: 10. The CDR3 sequence is 16 residues long. The CDR3 region is CASSPAGTGGMSEAFF. In DNA form, the CDR3 reads TGTGCCAGCAGCCCCGCCGGGACAGGGGGCATGTCTGAAGCTTTCTTT.

This chain joins TRBV19 and TRBJ2-1; D is unclear. This CDR3 has 11 amino acids. Germline CDR1 is LNHDA and CDR2 is SQIVND (reference sequence). Trimming cost V 5 bases and J 15 bases, with 14 bases left between them. The CDR3, as DNA: TGTGCCAGTAGTCCGGGTCTGCGTTGGTTCTTC. Translating it yields CASSPGLRWFF.

This clonotype was recorded a few times. This rearrangement joins TRBV5-1 to TRBJ2-3; D not resolved. Trimming stripped 2 bases from V and 1 base from J, with 17 bases between. CDR1 is SGHRS, CDR2 YFSETQ, per germline. This CDR3 comprises 17 residues. CDR3 protein: CASSLSSRLDGTDTQYF. The CDR3 nucleotides are TGCGCCAGCAGCTTATCTTCGAGGCTTGATGGCACAGATACGCAGTATTTT.

This clonotype was observed a few times. The CDR3 sequence: CASRITRENGYTF. The CDR3 coding sequence is TGTGCCAGCAGAATAACCAGGGAAAATGGCTACACCTTC. The chain carries TRBV6-6 and TRBJ1-2; D possibly corresponds to TRBD1 (5 bases). V was clipped by 6 bases and J by 6 bases, with 14 bases between them. The CDR3 extends over 13 amino acids. In germline, CDR1 is MNHNY, CDR2 SVGAGI (reference sequence).

In this sample, this clonotype turned up many times. This chain joins TRBV7-9 and TRBJ2-7, with D perhaps being TRBD1 or TRBD2 (6 bases each). The CDR3 runs 13 residues. Germline CDR1 reads SEHNR; CDR2 reads FQNEAQ (reference sequence). Trimming removed 5 bases from V and 3 bases from J, with 11 bases in between. The CDR3 protein is CASSVGGLYEQYF. Written as DNA, the CDR3 is TGTGCCAGCAGCGTAGGGGGGCTCTACGAGCAGTACTTC.

The DNA of the CDR3 is TGTGCCAGCAGACCCAGGCGGACAGGAACTTACGAGCAGTACTTC. It encodes CASRPRRTGTYEQYF. V gene TRBV5-8 combines with J gene TRBJ2-7, with 7 bases lining up with TRBD1. Germline V gives CDR1 SGHTS, CDR2 YDEGEE. CDR3 length: 15 residues. With V trimmed by 5 bases and J by 4 bases, 12 bases remained unmatched.

On this clonotype itself: A much larger clone differs by one base, so this may be a read error. J is TRBJ1-6 and V is TRBV28; D is perhaps TRBD1 (5 bases). V lost 6 bases and J lost 9, with 15 bases in between. The CDR3 has 14 amino acids. Germline values: CDR1 MDHEN, CDR2 SYDVKM. CDR3 coding DNA: TGTGCCAGCAGCCCCCAGGGCCTCTTTTCACCCCTCCACTTT. Residues: CASSPQGLFSPLHF.

The rearrangement links TRBV24-1 to TRBJ2-1; unclear D gene. The V and J ends lost 4 bases and 0 bases respectively, with 3 bases between them. Germline CDR1 and CDR2: KGHDR and SFDVKD. This CDR3 is built from 13 residues. The CDR3 protein is CATSDDSYNEQFF. The CDR3 region has the DNA TGTGCCACCAGTGACGACTCCTACAATGAGCAGTTCTTC.

The table lists this clonotype with a few counts. The chain carries TRBV14 and TRBJ2-7; 8 nucleotides align to TRBD1. V dropped 2 bases and J dropped 1; count of bases not matched to a gene: 4. Germline V gene lookup returns CDR1 SGHDN and CDR2 FVKESK. This CDR3 comprises 15 residues. CDR3 protein: CASSQMGTGSYEQYF. CDR3 bases: TGTGCCAGCAGCCAAATGGGGACAGGTTCCTACGAGCAGTACTTC.

The chain links TRBV2 to TRBJ2-7; the D is unclear. Deletions cut 2 bases from V and 2 bases from J, with 7 bases between. Germline V gene data show CDR1 as SNHLY and CDR2 as FYNNEI. The CDR3 extends over 13 amino acids. As DNA, the CDR3 is TGTGCCAGCAGTGAAAGGGTTGCCTACGAGCAGTACTTC. Protein product: CASSERVAYEQYF.

This chain links TRBV6-5 with TRBJ2-5; TRBD2 might be the D (6 bases). The CDR3 is 15 residues long. CDR1 is MNHEY, CDR2 SVGAGI, per germline. V was trimmed by 4 bases and J by 2 bases, leaving 14 bases between them. The CDR3 nucleotides read TGTGCCAGCAGTTCCCTAGGACTATTACAAGAGACCCAGTACTTC. Encoded protein: CASSSLGLLQETQYF.

V gene TRBV4-2 combines with J gene TRBJ2-5, with 9 bases aligning to TRBD2. The CDR3 runs 16 residues. CDR1 and CDR2 from the germline V gene are LGHNA and YNFKEQ. Trimming at V came to 1 base and at J to 1 base, leaving 4 bases not matched to a gene. The DNA for the CDR3 is TGTGCCAGCAGCCAAGCACAGCGGGAGGCCCAAGAGACCCAGTACTTC. Translated, it gives CASSQAQREAQETQYF.

This clonotype was observed many times. This chain connects TRBV7-8 to TRBJ2-7; no firm D call. V was trimmed by 3 bases and J by 4 bases, leaving 16 bases between them. Per the germline V gene, CDR1 is SGHVS and CDR2 is FQNEAQ. The CDR3 consists of 15 residues. CDR3 DNA: TGTGCCAGCAGCTTTCCTTTAGGTGCAATTTACGAGCAGTACTTC. It specifies CASSFPLGAIYEQYF.

There are a few counts of this clonotype. The CDR3 nucleotides are TGCGCCAGCAGCTTTTTACTGGCCACAGATACGCAGTATTTT. It is translated as CASSFLLATDTQYF. The J gene is TRBJ2-3, the V gene TRBV5-1; the D is unclear. Germline lookup yields CDR1 SGHRS and CDR2 YFSETQ. The CDR3 covers 14 residues. Trimming removed 2 bases from V and 2 bases from J, with 9 bases in between. The full variable domain, with the rest looked up from reference TRBV5-1 and TRBJ2-3, is KAGVTQTPRYLIKTRGQQVTLSCSPISGHRSVSWYQQTPGQGLQFLFEYFSETQRNKGNFPGRFSGRQFSNSRSEMNVSTLELGDSALYLCASSFLLATDTQYFGPGTRLTVL.

The CDR3 bases are TGCAGTGCGCCGAGGAGTGGAGGCTACACCTTC. Protein: CSAPRSGGYTF. V gene TRBV20-1 combines with J gene TRBJ1-2; D is ambiguous. Germline assignment: CDR1 DFQATT and CDR2 SNEGSKA (reference sequence). The CDR3 is 11 residues long. The V end lost 6 bases, the J end lost 8 bases, and 13 bases lay between the germline ends.

This clonotype has a count of ten or more. V and J are TRBV7-3 and TRBJ2-3; either TRBD1 or TRBD2 may fit D (5 bases each). Germline V gives CDR1 SGHTA, CDR2 FQGTGA. The germline V and J ends were trimmed by 5 bases and 1 base, with 16 bases remaining between them. CDR3 length: 16 amino acids. CDR3 in amino acids: CASSPIEGPRTDTQYF. The CDR3 bases are TGTGCCAGCAGCCCTATAGAGGGGCCCCGCACAGATACGCAGTATTTT.

Ten or more counts support this clonotype. CDR3 residues: CASSRQGAQETQYF. CDR3 in DNA: TGTGCCAGCAGTAGACAGGGGGCGCAGGAGACCCAGTACTTC. The V call is TRBV2, the J call TRBJ2-5; 10 positions agree with TRBD1. V lost 5 bases to trimming and J lost 5 bases; unmatched junction nucleotides: 5. Germline CDR1 SNHLY, CDR2 FYNNEI. The CDR3 contains 14 residues.